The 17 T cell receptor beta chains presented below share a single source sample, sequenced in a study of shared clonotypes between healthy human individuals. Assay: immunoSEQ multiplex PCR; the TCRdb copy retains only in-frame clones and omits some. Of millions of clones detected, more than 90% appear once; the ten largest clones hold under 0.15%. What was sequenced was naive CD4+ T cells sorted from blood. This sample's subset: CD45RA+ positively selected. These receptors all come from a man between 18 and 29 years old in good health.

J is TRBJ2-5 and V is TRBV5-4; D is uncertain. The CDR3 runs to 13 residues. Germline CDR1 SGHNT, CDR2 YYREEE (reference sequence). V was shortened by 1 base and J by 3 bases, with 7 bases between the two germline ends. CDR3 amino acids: CASSLNLEETQYF. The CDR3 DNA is TGTGCCAGCAGCTTGAATCTGGAAGAGACCCAGTACTTC.

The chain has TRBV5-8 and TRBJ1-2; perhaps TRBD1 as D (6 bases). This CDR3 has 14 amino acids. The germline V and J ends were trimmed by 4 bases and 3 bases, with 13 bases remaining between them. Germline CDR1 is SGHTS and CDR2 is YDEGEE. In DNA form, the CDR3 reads TGTGCCAGCAGCAGAGGGGGGGATTACTATGGCTACACCTTC. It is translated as CASSRGGDYYGYTF.

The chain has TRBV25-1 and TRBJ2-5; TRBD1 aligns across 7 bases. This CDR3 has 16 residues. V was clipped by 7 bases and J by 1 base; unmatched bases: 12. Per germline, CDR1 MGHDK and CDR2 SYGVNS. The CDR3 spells CASNEGAARGQETQYF. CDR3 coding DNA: TGTGCCAGCAACGAGGGGGCAGCCAGGGGCCAAGAGACCCAGTACTTC.

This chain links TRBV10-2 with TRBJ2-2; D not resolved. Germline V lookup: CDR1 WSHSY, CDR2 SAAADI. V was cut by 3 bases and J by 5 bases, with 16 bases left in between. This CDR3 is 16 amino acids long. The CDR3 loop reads CASSDSQARKTGELFF. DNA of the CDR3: TGCGCCAGCAGTGATTCCCAGGCAAGGAAAACCGGGGAGCTGTTTTTT.

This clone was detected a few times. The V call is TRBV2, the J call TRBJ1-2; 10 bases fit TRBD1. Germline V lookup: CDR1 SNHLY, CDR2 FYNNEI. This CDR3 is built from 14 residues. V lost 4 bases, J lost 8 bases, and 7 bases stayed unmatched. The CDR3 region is CASSVFGQGEGYTF. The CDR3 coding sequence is TGTGCCAGCAGTGTTTTCGGACAGGGGGAAGGCTACACCTTC.

The CDR3 is CATSRVRVAAGGNYGYTF. The CDR3 DNA is TGTGCCACCAGCAGAGTAAGGGTAGCTGCCGGTGGTAACTATGGCTACACCTTC. The chain employs TRBV15 and TRBJ1-2; D unresolved. Germline assignment: CDR1 LNHNV and CDR2 YYDKDF (reference sequence). The CDR3 runs 18 residues. V was clipped by 1 base and J by 1 base, with 19 bases between them.

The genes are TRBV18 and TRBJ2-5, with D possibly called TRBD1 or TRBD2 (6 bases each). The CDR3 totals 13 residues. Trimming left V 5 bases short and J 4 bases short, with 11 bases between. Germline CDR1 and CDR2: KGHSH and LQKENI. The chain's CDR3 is CASSYEGGETQYF. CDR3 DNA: TGTGCCAGCTCATACGAGGGGGGAGAGACCCAGTACTTC.

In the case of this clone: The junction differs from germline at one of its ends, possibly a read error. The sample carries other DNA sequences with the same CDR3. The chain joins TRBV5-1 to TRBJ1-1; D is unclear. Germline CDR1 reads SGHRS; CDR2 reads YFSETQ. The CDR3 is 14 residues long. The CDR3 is CASSLGSGNTEAFF. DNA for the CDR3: TGCGCCAGCAGCTTGGGCTCTGGGAACACTGAGGCTTTCTTT.

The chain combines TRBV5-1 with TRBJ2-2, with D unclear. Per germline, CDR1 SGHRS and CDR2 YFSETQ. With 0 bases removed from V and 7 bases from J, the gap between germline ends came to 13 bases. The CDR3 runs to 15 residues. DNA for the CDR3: TGCGCCAGCAGCTTGGGAGCCAAAGGTAGCGGGGAGCTGTTTTTT. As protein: CASSLGAKGSGELFF.

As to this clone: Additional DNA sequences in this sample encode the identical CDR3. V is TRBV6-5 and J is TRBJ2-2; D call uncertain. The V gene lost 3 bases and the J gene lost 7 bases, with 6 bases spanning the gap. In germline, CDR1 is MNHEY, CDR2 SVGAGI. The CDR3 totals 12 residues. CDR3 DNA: TGTGCCAGCAGTTATTCCATCGGGGAGCTGTTTTTT. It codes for CASSYSIGELFF.

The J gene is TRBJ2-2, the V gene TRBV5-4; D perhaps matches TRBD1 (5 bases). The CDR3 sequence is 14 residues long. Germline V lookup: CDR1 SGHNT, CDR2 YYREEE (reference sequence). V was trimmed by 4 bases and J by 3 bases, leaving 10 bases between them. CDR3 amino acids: CASSPGQDTGELFF. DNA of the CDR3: TGTGCCAGCAGCCCTGGACAAGACACCGGGGAGCTGTTTTTT.

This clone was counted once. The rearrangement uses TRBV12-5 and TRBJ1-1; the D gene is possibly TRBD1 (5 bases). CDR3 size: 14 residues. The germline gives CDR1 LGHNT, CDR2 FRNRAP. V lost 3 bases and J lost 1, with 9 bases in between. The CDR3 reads CASGLGQANTEAFF. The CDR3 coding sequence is TGTGCTAGTGGTTTAGGACAAGCGAACACTGAAGCTTTCTTT. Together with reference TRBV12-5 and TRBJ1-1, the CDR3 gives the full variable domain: DARVTQTPRHKVTEMGQEVTMRCQPILGHNTVFWYRQTMMQGLELLAYFRNRAPLDDSGMPKDRFSAEMPDATLATLKIQPSEPRDSAVYFCASGLGQANTEAFFGQGTRLTVV.

The CDR3 sequence: CASRGGREQPQHF. CDR3 in DNA: TGTGCCAGCAGGGGAGGGAGAGAACAGCCCCAGCATTTT. The chain combines TRBV6-1 with TRBJ1-5; D is unresolved. The CDR3 totals 13 residues. The V and J ends lost 6 bases and 7 bases respectively, with 13 bases between them. CDR1 is MNHNS and CDR2 is SASEGT in the germline V gene.

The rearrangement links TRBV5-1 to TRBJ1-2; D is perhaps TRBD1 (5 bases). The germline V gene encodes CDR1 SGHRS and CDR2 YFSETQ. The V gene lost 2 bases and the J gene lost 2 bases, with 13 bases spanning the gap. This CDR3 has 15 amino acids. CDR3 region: CASSFSGGSNYGYTF. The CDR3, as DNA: TGCGCCAGCAGCTTTTCCGGGGGTTCGAACTATGGCTACACCTTC.

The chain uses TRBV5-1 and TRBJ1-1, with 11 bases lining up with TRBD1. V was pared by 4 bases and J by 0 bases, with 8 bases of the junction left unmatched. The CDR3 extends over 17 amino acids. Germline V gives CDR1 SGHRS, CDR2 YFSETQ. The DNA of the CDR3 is TGCGCCAGCAGCGCAAGGACAGGGGGCGGAATGAACACTGAAGCTTTCTTT. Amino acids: CASSARTGGGMNTEAFF.

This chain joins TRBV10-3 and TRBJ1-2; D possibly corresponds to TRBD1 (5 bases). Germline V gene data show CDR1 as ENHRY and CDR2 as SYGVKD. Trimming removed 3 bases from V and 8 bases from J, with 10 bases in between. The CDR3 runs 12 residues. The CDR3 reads CAISEYGDGYTF. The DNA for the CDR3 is TGTGCCATCAGTGAATACGGGGACGGCTACACCTTC.

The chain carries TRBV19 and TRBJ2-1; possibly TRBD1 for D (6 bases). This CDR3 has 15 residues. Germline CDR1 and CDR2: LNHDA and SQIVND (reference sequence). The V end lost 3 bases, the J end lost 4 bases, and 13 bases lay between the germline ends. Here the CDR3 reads CASSIGYRAYNEQFF. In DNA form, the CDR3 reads TGTGCCAGTAGTATTGGGTACAGGGCTTACAATGAGCAGTTCTTC. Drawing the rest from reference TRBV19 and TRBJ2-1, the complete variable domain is DGGITQSPKYLFRKEGQNVTLSCEQNLNHDAMYWYRQDPGQGLRLIYYSQIVNDFQKGDIAEGYSVSREKKESFPLTVTSAQKNPTAFYLCASSIGYRAYNEQFFGPGTRLTVL.